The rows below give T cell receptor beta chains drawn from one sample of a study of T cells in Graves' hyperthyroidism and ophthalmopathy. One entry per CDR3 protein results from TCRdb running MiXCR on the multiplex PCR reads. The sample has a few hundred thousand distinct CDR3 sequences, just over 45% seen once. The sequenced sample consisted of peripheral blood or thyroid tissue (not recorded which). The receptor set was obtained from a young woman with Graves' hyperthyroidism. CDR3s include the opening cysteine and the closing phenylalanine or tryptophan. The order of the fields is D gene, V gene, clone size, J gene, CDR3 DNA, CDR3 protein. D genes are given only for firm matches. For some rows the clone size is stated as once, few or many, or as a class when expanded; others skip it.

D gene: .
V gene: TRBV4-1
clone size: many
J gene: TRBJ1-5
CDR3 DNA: TGCGCCAGCAGCCAAGTATATAGCAATCAGCCCCAGCATTTT
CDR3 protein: CASSQVYSNQPQHF

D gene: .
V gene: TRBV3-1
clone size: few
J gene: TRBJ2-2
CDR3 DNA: TGTGCCAGCAGCCAAGAGACAGTTTACACCGGGGAGCTGTTTTTT
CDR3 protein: CASSQETVYTGELFF

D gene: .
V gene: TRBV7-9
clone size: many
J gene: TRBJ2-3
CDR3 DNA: TGTGCCAGCAGCGGAAGCACAGATACGCAGTATTTT
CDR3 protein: CASSGSTDTQYF

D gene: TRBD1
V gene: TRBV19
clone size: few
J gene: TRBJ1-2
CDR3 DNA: TGTGCCACCAAGGACAGGGAGTATGGCTACACCTTC
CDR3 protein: CATKDREYGYTF

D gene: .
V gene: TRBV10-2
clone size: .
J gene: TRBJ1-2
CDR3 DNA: TGCGCCAGCAGTGAGGTCGGGGCCTATGGCTACACCTTC
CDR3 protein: CASSEVGAYGYTF

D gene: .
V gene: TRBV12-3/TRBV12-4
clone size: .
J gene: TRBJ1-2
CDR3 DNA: TGTGCCAGCAGCCCCGGGACTAGCTACACCTTC
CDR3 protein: CASSPGTSYTF

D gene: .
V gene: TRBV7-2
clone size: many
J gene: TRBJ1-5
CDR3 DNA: TGTGCCAGCAGCCCGGACTACGATCAGCCCCAGCATTTT
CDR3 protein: CASSPDYDQPQHF

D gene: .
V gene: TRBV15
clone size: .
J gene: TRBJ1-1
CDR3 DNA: TGTGCCACCAGCAGAGATGGGGAGGGCACTGAAGCTTTCTTT
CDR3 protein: CATSRDGEGTEAFF

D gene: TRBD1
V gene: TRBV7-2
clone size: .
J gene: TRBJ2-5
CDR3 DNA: TGTGCCAGCAGCTCTATCCGGGACAGGGAAACGCGAGAGACCCAGTACTTC
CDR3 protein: CASSSIRDRETRETQYF

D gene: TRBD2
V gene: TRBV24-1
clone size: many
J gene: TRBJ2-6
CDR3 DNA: TGTGCCACCAGTGATCCCCCTGGGGGGGATGGGGCCAACGTCCTGACTTTC
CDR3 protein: CATSDPPGGDGANVLTF

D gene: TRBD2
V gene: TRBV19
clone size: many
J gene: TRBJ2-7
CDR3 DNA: TGTGCCAGTAGTAATCAAGCGGGAGGAATAGGCGAGCAGTACTTC
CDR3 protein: CASSNQAGGIGEQYF

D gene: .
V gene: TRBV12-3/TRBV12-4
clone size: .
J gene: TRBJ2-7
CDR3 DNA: TGTGCCGGCAGTCCTCGGCCGGCGGACGAGCAGTACTTC
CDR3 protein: CAGSPRPADEQYF

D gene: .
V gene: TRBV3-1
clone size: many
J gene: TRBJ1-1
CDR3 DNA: TGTGCCAGCAGCCAACGGACCGCCAACACTGAAGCTTTCTTT
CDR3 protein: CASSQRTANTEAFF

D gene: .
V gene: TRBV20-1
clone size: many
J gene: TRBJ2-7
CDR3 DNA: TGCAGTGCCCCCCCCTCGGGGCAGCCCCCGGCCTACGAGCAGTACTTC
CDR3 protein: CSAPPSGQPPAYEQYF

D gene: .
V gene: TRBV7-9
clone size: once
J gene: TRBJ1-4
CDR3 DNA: TGTGCCAGCAGCTTAGCTTGGACAGATGAAAAACTGTTTTTT
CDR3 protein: CASSLAWTDEKLFF

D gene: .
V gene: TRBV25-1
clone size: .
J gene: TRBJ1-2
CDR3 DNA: TGTGCCAGCAGGCCGAACTATGGCTACACCTTC
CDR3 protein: CASRPNYGYTF

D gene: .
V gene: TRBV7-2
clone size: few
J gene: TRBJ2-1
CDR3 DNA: TGTGCCAGCAGACCACTAGCCGACAATGAGCAGTTCTTC
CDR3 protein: CASRPLADNEQFF

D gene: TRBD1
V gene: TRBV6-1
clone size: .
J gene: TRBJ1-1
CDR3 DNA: TGTGCCAGCAGTGAAACAGGGGACAATGAAGCTTTCTTT
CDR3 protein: CASSETGDNEAFF

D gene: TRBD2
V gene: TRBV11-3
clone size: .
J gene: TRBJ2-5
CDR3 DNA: TGTGCCAGCAGCTTGGGGACTAGCGGGAGGGCCCCGTTCTTC
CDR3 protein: CASSLGTSGRAPFF

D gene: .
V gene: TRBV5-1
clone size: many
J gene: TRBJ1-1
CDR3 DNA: TGCGCCAGCAGCTTGAGTGTCGGTGACACTGAAGCTTTCTTT
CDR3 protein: CASSLSVGDTEAFF

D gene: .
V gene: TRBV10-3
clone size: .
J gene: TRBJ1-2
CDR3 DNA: TGTGCCATCAGTGGATGGGGGAGGGGCTACACCTTC
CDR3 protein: CAISGWGRGYTF

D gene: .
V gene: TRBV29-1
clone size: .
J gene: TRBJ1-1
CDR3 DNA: TGCAGTTACTCGAACAGGAACACTGAAGCTTTCTTT
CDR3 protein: CSYSNRNTEAFF

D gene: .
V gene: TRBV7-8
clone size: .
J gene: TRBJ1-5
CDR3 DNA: TGTGCCAGCAGCTTAGTTCACACCAAGAGGCAAGAGACCCAGCATTTT
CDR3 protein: CASSLVHTKRQETQHF

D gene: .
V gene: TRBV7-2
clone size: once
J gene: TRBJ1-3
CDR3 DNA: TGTGCCAGCAGCCCGATTAATTTT
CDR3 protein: CASSPINF

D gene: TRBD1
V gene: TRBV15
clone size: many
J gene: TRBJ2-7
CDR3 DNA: TGTGCCACCAGCAACAGGGGAAGCTCCTACGAGCAGTACTTC
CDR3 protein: CATSNRGSSYEQYF

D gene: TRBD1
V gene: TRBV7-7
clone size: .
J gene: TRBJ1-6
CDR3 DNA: TGTGCTAGCAGCCTGACAGGGGGGTATAATTCACCCCTCCACTTT
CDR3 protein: CASSLTGGYNSPLHF

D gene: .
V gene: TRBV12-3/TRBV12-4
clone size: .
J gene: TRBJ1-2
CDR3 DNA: TGTGCCAGCAGCCAACCGGGGGGGGCTTCGGGCTACACCTTC
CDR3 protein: CASSQPGGASGYTF

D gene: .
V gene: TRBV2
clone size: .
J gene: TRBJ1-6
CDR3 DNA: TGTGCTAGGGACGCCCAGAGGAATTCACCCCTCCACTTT
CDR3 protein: CARDAQRNSPLHF

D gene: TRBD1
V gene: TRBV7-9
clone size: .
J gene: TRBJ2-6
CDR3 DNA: TGTGCCAGCAGCTTAACAGGGGGGCTCGGGGCCAACGTCCTGACTTTC
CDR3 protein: CASSLTGGLGANVLTF

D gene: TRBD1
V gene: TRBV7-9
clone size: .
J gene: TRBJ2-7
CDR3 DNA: TGTGCCAGCAGCCGCACAGGGGGCGTCGACGAGCAGTACTTC
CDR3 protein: CASSRTGGVDEQYF

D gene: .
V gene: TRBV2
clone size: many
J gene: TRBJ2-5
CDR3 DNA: TGTGCCAGCAGTGAATCTAGCGCGGAGACCCAGTACTTC
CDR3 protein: CASSESSAETQYF

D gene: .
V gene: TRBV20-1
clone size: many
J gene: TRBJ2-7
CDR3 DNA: TGCAGTGCTAGAGTGACGGGGGCCTACGAGCAGTACTTC
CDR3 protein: CSARVTGAYEQYF

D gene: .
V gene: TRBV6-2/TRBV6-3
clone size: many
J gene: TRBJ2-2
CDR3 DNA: TGTGCCCCCCGGGAACACCCTAACACCGGGGAGCTGTTTTTT
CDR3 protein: CAPREHPNTGELFF

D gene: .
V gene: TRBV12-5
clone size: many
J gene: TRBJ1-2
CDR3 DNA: TGTGCTAGTGGTTTCCCAGACCGATACATCTATGGCTACACCTTC
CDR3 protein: CASGFPDRYIYGYTF

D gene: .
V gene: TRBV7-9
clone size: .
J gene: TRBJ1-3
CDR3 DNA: TGTGCCAGCAGTTCCGGACCTGTTGGAGGCACCATATATTTT
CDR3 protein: CASSSGPVGGTIYF

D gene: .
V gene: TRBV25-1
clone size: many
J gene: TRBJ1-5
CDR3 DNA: TGTGCCAGCAGTGAATTTAAGGGAGGGGAGCCCCAGCATTTT
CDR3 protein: CASSEFKGGEPQHF

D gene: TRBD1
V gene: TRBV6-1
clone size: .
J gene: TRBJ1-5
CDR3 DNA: TGTGCCAGCAGTCAGGGACAGGGGGGAGGGCAGCCCCAGCATTTT
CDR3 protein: CASSQGQGGGQPQHF

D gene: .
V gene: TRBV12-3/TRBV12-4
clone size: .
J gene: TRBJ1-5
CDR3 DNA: TGTGCCAGCAGTTCTTACAGGAATCAGCCCCAGCATTTT
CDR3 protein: CASSSYRNQPQHF

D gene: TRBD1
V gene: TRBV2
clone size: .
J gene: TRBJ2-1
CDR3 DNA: TGTGCCAGCAGTTCCGGGACAGGGTATCACAATGAGCAGTTCTTC
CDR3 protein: CASSSGTGYHNEQFF

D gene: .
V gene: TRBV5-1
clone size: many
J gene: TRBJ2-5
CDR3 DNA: TGCGCCAGCAGCTTGGCTGGCTCGCAGAAAGAGACCCAGTACTTC
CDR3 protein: CASSLAGSQKETQYF

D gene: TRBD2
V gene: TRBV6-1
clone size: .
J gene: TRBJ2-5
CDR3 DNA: TGTGCCAGCAGGGGACTAGGGTTGGAGACCCAGTACTTC
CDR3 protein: CASRGLGLETQYF

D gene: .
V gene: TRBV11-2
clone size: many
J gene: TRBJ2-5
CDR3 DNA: TGTGCCAGCAGCCCCGCGCGGGCAGTCCTGACGGAGACCCAGTACTTC
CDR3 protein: CASSPARAVLTETQYF

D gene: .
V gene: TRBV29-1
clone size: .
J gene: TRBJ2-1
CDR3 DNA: TGCAGCGTTGTGGGCGACAATGAGCAGTTCTTC
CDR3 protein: CSVVGDNEQFF

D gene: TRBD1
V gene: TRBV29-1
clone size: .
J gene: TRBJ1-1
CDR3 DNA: TGCAGCTCCCGGGACAGGGGCACTGAAGCTTTCTTT
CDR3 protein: CSSRDRGTEAFF

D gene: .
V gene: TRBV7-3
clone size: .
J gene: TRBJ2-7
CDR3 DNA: TGTGCCAGCAGCCCTGGGGCAGCCTACAATGAGCAGTACTTC
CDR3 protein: CASSPGAAYNEQYF

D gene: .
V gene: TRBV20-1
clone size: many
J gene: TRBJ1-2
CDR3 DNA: TGCAGTGCTAGAGATTCAGGTTTTGGCTACACCTTC
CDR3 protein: CSARDSGFGYTF

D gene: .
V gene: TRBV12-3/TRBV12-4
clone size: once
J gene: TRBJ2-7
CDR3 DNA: TGTGCCAGCAGATCCCGGGACACGGGGGGCGGGGGAAAATACGAGCAGTACTTC
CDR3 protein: CASRSRDTGGGGKYEQYF

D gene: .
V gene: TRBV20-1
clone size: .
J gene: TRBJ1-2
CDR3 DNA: TGCAGTGCCAGCTCAGACAGGAACTATGGCTACACCTTC
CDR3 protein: CSASSDRNYGYTF

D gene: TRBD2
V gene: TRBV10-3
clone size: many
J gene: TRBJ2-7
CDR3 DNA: TGTGCCATCAGTGATAAGCACTTCGGGACTAGCGGGAGTCGGGATTATACCTACGAGCAGTACTTC
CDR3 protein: CAISDKHFGTSGSRDYTYEQYF

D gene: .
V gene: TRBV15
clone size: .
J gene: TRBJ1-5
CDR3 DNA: TGTGCCACCAGCACGGGAAGGGTCGGTCAGCCCCAGCATTTT
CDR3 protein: CATSTGRVGQPQHF

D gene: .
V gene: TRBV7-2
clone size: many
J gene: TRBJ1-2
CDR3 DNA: TGTGCCAGCAGTCGGCAGGGTGGCCTTGACTATGGCTACACCTTC
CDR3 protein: CASSRQGGLDYGYTF

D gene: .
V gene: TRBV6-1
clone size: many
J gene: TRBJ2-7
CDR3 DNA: TGTGCCAGCAGTGAATTAATCGAGCAGTACTTC
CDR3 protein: CASSELIEQYF

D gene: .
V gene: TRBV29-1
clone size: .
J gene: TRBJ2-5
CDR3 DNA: TGCAGCGTTGATTGTTTTGGGGTGGTGGAGACCCAGTACTTC
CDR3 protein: CSVDCFGVVETQYF

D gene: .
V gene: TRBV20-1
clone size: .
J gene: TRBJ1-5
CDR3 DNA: TGCAGTGCTAGACTACGATCGACGAGGGGGAATCAGCCCCAGCATTTT
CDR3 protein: CSARLRSTRGNQPQHF

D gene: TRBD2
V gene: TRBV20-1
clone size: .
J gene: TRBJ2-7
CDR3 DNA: TGCAGTGCGAGAACTAGCGGGAGTAGGGACGAGCAGTACTTC
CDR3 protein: CSARTSGSRDEQYF